Below, one T cell receptor beta chain is given with its context. What it binds is unknown. The data are from a study of OX40 agonist ivuxolimab in advanced cancers. Assay used: immunoSEQ multiplex PCR; TCRdb lists only in-frame clones, some missing. The sample shows about 110,000 clones, approximately 89% of them seen only once. General study points: Relative to CD4+ cells, CD8+ T cells on average had more expanded clones.

Germline lookup yields CDR1 MDHEN and CDR2 SYDVKM. V gave up 8 bases and J gave up 2 bases, with 7 bases separating them. CDR3 length equals 12 residues. V and J are TRBV28 and TRBJ1-5; tentatively, D is TRBD1 (6 bases). The TCR was taken from an adult with an advanced solid tumor such as melanoma, head and neck, liver or kidney cancer. The sample in question was CD4+ or CD8+ T cells sorted from blood, obtained in a trial of the OX40 agonist ivuxolimab. In nucleotides, the CDR3 is TGTGCCAGCTCAGGGGGCAATCAGCCCCAGCATTTT. As protein: CASSGGNQPQHF.